These 29 T cell receptor beta chains were all obtained from the same sample, sequenced in a study of regulatory T cells in long-lasting Graves disease. Assembly of TCR beta libraries relied on iRepertoire HTBI primers together with Arm-PCR of CDR3 regions. MiXCR, applied by TCRdb to the multiplex PCR reads, yields one record per CDR3 protein. The table lists roughly 490,000 distinct CDR3 sequences, roughly 22% of them singletons, with about an eighth in the top ten. The time point was: persistent/refractory GD, antithyroid drugs over 5 years with positive TRAb. The TCR library was made from RNA that had been extracted from PBMCs in TRIzol. Here the sequenced sample was peripheral blood mononuclear cells (PBMCs), taken when the disease was refractory, from a patient treated with antithyroid drugs. All receptors come from a female donor with Graves disease.

This clonotype occurred many times. This chain's CDR3 is CASSVRHEQYF. The CDR3 nucleotides read TGTGCCAGCAGTGTCCGTCACGAGCAGTACTTC. The chain recombines TRBV2 with TRBJ2-7; D unclear. CDR3 length: 11 amino acids. Germline V gives CDR1 SNHLY, CDR2 FYNNEI. V gave up 4 bases and J gave up 5 bases, with 6 bases separating them.

This chain joins TRBV5-6 and TRBJ1-2, with 9 bases aligning to TRBD1. V shed 2 bases and J 2 bases; nucleotides not matched to a gene: 7. This CDR3 is 16 amino acids long. CDR1 SGHDT and CDR2 YYEEEE come from the germline V gene. CDR3 nucleotides: TGTGCCAGCAGCTTTAACTACGGGACAGGGAACTATGGCTACACCTTC. It translates to CASSFNYGTGNYGYTF.

The chain has TRBV6-5 and TRBJ1-5; a weak D match, TRBD1 (6 bases). This CDR3 contains 17 residues. V dropped 0 bases and J dropped 1 base, with 13 bases sitting between them. The germline CDR1 and CDR2 sequences are MNHEY and SVGAGI. The CDR3 DNA reads as TGTGCCAGCAGTTACTCGAGGCCTCAGGGGAGCAATCAGCCCCAGCATTTT. Its protein is CASSYSRPQGSNQPQHF.

V gene TRBV5-1 combines with J gene TRBJ2-5; D not resolved. The CDR3 runs 17 residues. V shed 0 bases and J shed 7 bases, with 22 bases lying between them. Germline CDR1 reads SGHRS; CDR2 reads YFSETQ. CDR3 in amino acids: CASSLEAVTGLSGTQYF. CDR3 coding DNA: TGCGCCAGCAGCTTGGAGGCGGTTACTGGATTGTCGGGGACCCAGTACTTC.

The chain uses TRBV28 and TRBJ2-2, with D possibly called TRBD1 or TRBD2 (5 bases each). The germline gives CDR1 MDHEN, CDR2 SYDVKM. Trimming shortened V by 6 bases and J by 3 bases, and 14 bases separated the two germline ends. The CDR3 loop spans 15 amino acids. CDR3 region: CASSTGTKDTGELFF. The CDR3 DNA is TGTGCCAGCAGCACCGGGACGAAGGACACCGGGGAGCTGTTTTTT.

With regard to this clonotype: Being one base from a much bigger clone, this may be a read error. This sequence joins TRBV29-1 and TRBJ1-4; weak D call: TRBD1 (5 bases). This CDR3 has 13 residues. CDR1 and CDR2 from the germline V gene are SQVTM and ANQGSEA. The DNA of the CDR3 is TGCAGCGTTGGTGGTCAGGGTAGCGAAAAACTGCTTTTT. Protein: CSVGGQGSEKLLF.

The table lists this clonotype with many counts. The J gene is TRBJ2-2, the V gene TRBV6-1; D unresolved. Per germline, CDR1 MNHNS and CDR2 SASEGT. The CDR3 has 15 residues. The V end lost 9 bases, the J end lost 1 base, and 15 bases lay between the germline ends. The CDR3 spells CASAPTGKNTGELFF. In nucleotides, the CDR3 is TGTGCCAGTGCTCCTACGGGCAAGAACACCGGGGAGCTGTTTTTT.

Only a few counts were recorded for this clonotype. V usage is TRBV4-3 and J usage is TRBJ1-4; a possible D gene is TRBD1 (6 bases). This CDR3 is built from 16 residues. The germline V gene has CDR1 LGHNA and CDR2 YSLEER. V lost 0 bases to trimming and J lost 8 bases, with 16 bases between them. The chain's CDR3 is CASSQEGAGAYEKLFF. DNA for the CDR3: TGCGCCAGCAGCCAAGAAGGGGCAGGGGCGTACGAAAAACTGTTTTTT.

This clonotype was recorded at least ten times. This chain joins TRBV28 and TRBJ1-2, with D maybe TRBD1 (6 bases). The V gene's germline CDR1 is MDHEN and CDR2 SYDVKM. The CDR3 loop spans 15 amino acids. V was clipped by 5 bases and J by 2 bases, with 15 bases between them. CDR3 nucleotides: TGTGCCAGCAGTCCTCGGACAGCAAGGAACTATGGCTACACCTTC. It is translated as CASSPRTARNYGYTF.

This clonotype was counted many times. This chain joins TRBV12-3 or TRBV12-4 and TRBJ1-1; D remains ambiguous. This CDR3 spans 14 amino acids. The V and J ends lost 3 bases and 10 bases respectively, with 18 bases between them. CDR3 sequence: CASSLMVALGGAFF. In nucleotides, the CDR3 is TGTGCCAGCAGTTTGATGGTGGCCCTCGGAGGAGCTTTCTTT.

This clonotype was observed many times. This chain connects TRBV7-2 to TRBJ2-5, with no clear D. Per germline, CDR1 SGHTA and CDR2 FQGNSA. The CDR3 sequence is 13 residues long. The V end was cut by 3 bases, the J end by 5 bases, with 10 bases between. The CDR3 region is CASSFSTGETQYF. The CDR3 nucleotides are TGTGCCAGCAGCTTTAGCACTGGGGAGACCCAGTACTTC.

CDR3 protein: CAISGRDRYNAEAFF. The CDR3 DNA is TGTGCCATCAGTGGGAGAGACAGGTATAACGCTGAAGCTTTCTTT. The rearrangement uses TRBV10-3 and TRBJ1-1, with D tentatively TRBD1 (6 bases). Germline-derived CDR1 and CDR2 are ENHRY and SYGVKD. The CDR3 runs to 15 residues. The V end lost 4 bases, the J end lost 6 bases, and 18 bases lay between the germline ends.

In regard to this clonotype: Since a much larger clone is just one base distant, this may be a read error. The J gene is TRBJ2-7, the V gene TRBV28; possibly TRBD1 for D (6 bases). In germline, CDR1 is MDHEN, CDR2 SYDVKM. CDR3 length equals 15 residues. V lost 6 bases and J lost 3, with 18 bases in between. Here the CDR3 reads CASSLIQGRSYEQYF. The CDR3 bases are TGTGCCAGCAGCCTAATACAGGGAAGAAGCTACGAGCAGTACTTC. Full variable domain (missing parts from reference TRBV28 and TRBJ2-7): DVKVTQSSRYLVKRTGEKVFLECVQDMDHENMFWYRQDPGLGLRLIYFSYDVKMKEKGDIPEGYSVSREKKERFSLILESASTNQTSMYLCASSLIQGRSYEQYFGPGTRLTVT.

This clonotype has only one observation. This sequence may be a read error, since a much larger clone differs from it by one base. V gene TRBV6-2 or TRBV6-3 combines with J gene TRBJ1-2, with 8 bases lining up with TRBD1. The V gene's germline CDR1 is MNHEY and CDR2 SVGEGT. The CDR3 is 13 residues long. CDR3 region: CASIMTGDYGCTF. DNA of the CDR3: TGTGCCAGCATTATGACAGGGGACTATGGCTGCACCTTC.

This clonotype occurred many times. The chain uses TRBV28 and TRBJ1-2; D call uncertain. Deletions cut 7 bases from V and 5 bases from J, with 11 bases between. This CDR3 contains 12 residues. CDR1 is MDHEN and CDR2 is SYDVKM in the germline V gene. The CDR3 loop is CASKALGYGYTF. The CDR3 region has the DNA TGTGCCAGCAAAGCCTTAGGGTATGGCTACACCTTC.

There are many counts of this clonotype. The chain combines TRBV15 with TRBJ2-4; TRBD2 agrees at 7 bases. This CDR3 has 15 residues. Germline V gene sequence: CDR1 LNHNV, CDR2 YYDKDF (reference sequence). With V trimmed by 5 bases and J by 5 bases, 9 bases remained unmatched. The chain's CDR3 is CATSSAGGGENIQYF. The CDR3 nucleotides read TGTGCCACCAGCTCCGCTGGGGGGGGGGAAAACATTCAGTACTTC.

The rearrangement uses TRBV5-5 and TRBJ1-2, with D possibly matching TRBD1 (6 bases). Deletions cut 6 bases from V and 4 bases from J, with 19 bases between. The V gene's germline CDR1 is SGHKS and CDR2 YYEKEE (reference sequence). This CDR3 is built from 15 residues. Written as DNA, the CDR3 is TGTGCCAGCACTACACGGTGGGGGCGCCCCTATGGCTACACCTTC. Translation gives CASTTRWGRPYGYTF.

The J gene is TRBJ2-7, the V gene TRBV29-1; a weak D match, TRBD1 (6 bases). V was shortened by 7 bases and J by 2 bases, with 12 bases between the two germline ends. This CDR3 spans 12 amino acids. Looked up from germline, CDR1 is SQVTM and CDR2 is ANQGSEA. CDR3: CSALRDTYEQYF. CDR3 in DNA: TGCAGCGCGTTACGGGACACCTACGAGCAGTACTTC.

The V call is TRBV30, the J call TRBJ2-7, with 9 bases fitting TRBD2. The junction had 3 bases not matched to a gene; V was cut back by 2 bases and J by 4 bases. Germline assignment: CDR1 GTSNPN and CDR2 SVGIG (reference sequence). This CDR3 has 13 residues. The CDR3 sequence: CAWSLAGGYEQYF. CDR3 nucleotide sequence: TGTGCCTGGAGTTTGGCGGGAGGGTACGAGCAGTACTTC.

This clonotype was detected ten times or more. The chain is built from TRBV12-3 or TRBV12-4 and TRBJ1-4, with 8 bases matching TRBD1. V trimming: 8 bases; J trimming: 7 bases; junction bases outside the gene matches: 0. The CDR3 loop spans 11 amino acids. The DNA for the CDR3 is TGTGCCAGCGGACAGGGTGAAAAACTGTTTTTT. It specifies CASGQGEKLFF.

CDR3 loop: CASSELVGGNYGYTF. CDR3 nucleotides: TGTGCCAGCAGTGAGTTAGTAGGGGGTAACTATGGCTACACCTTC. The chain combines TRBV6-1 with TRBJ1-2, with D tentatively TRBD1 (6 bases). Trimming left V 3 bases short and J 1 base short, with 12 bases between. The CDR3 has 15 amino acids. CDR1 and CDR2 from the germline V gene are MNHNS and SASEGT.

Many counts were recorded for this clonotype. The chain combines TRBV28 with TRBJ1-2; D is ambiguous. In germline, CDR1 is MDHEN, CDR2 SYDVKM. The CDR3 extends over 14 amino acids. Trimming left V 2 bases short and J 6 bases short, with 13 bases between. The CDR3 sequence is CASSLDTVLDGYTF. The CDR3 bases are TGTGCCAGCAGTTTAGACACGGTTTTGGATGGCTACACCTTC.

The V and J genes are TRBV20-1 and TRBJ2-1; 7 bases fit TRBD2. Germline loops: CDR1 DFQATT, CDR2 SNEGSKA (reference sequence). The CDR3 loop spans 14 amino acids. Trimming at V came to 4 bases and at J to 4 bases, leaving 7 bases not matched to a gene. CDR3 DNA sequence: TGCAGTGCTACCTCCTTGGGACTATACAATGAGCAGTTCTTC. It specifies CSATSLGLYNEQFF.

This rearrangement joins TRBV19 to TRBJ1-2; tentative D call: TRBD1 (5 bases). Germline lookup yields CDR1 LNHDA and CDR2 SQIVND (reference sequence). The CDR3 length is 17 residues. V was trimmed by 0 bases and J by 5 bases, leaving 19 bases between them. CDR3 loop: CASSIDAATVRWYGYTF. In nucleotides, the CDR3 is TGTGCCAGTAGTATAGACGCGGCGACAGTTCGATGGTATGGCTACACCTTC. The entire variable domain, with the rest obtained from reference TRBV19 and TRBJ1-2, is as follows: DGGITQSPKYLFRKEGQNVTLSCEQNLNHDAMYWYRQDPGQGLRLIYYSQIVNDFQKGDIAEGYSVSREKKESFPLTVTSAQKNPTAFYLCASSIDAATVRWYGYTFGSGTRLTVV.

V and J are TRBV29-1 and TRBJ2-1, with 7 bases identical to TRBD2. Trimming removed 2 bases from V and 6 bases from J; junction bases left unmatched: 7. Germline CDR1 and CDR2: SQVTM and ANQGSEA. CDR3 size: 14 residues. The CDR3 loop reads CSVEKREVGNEQFF. The CDR3 region has the DNA TGCAGCGTTGAAAAACGGGAGGTGGGCAATGAGCAGTTCTTC.

The rearrangement links TRBV5-1 to TRBJ2-5; 7 positions agree with TRBD1. CDR3 length: 13 amino acids. CDR1 and CDR2 from the germline V gene are SGHRS and YFSETQ. The V segment lost 5 bases and the J segment 5 bases; nucleotides outside the gene matches: 6. The DNA for the CDR3 is TGCGCCAGCAGAGAAGGGGGCGGGGAGACCCAGTACTTC. This gives the protein CASREGGGETQYF.

This clonotype was seen at least ten times. The chain is built from TRBV6-5 and TRBJ1-5; 7 bases match TRBD1. Germline V lookup: CDR1 MNHEY, CDR2 SVGAGI. The CDR3 runs 15 residues. J gave up 3 bases and V 5 bases, and 7 bases lay outside the gene matches. CDR3 nucleotide sequence: TGTGCCAGCAGTACCTCGACAGGGCCCAATCAGCCCCAGCATTTT. Translated: CASSTSTGPNQPQHF.

The V and J genes are TRBV28 and TRBJ2-5; 7 nucleotides align to TRBD1. The CDR3 has 15 residues. With 6 bases clipped from V and 2 bases from J, the junction kept 9 bases outside the gene matches. Germline CDR1 and CDR2: MDHEN and SYDVKM. CDR3 protein: CASSPRDSAQETQYF. In nucleotides, the CDR3 is TGTGCCAGCAGCCCCCGGGACAGCGCACAAGAGACCCAGTACTTC.

On this clonotype: The junction differs from germline at one of its ends, possibly a read error. The V gene is TRBV10-3, the J gene TRBJ2-7; TRBD2 is a possible D gene (5 bases). The CDR3 sequence is 14 residues long. Germline CDR1 reads ENHRY; CDR2 reads SYGVKD. CDR3 coding DNA: TGTACCATCAAAGGCGGGTCACACTCCTACGAGCAGTACTTC. It codes for CTIKGGSHSYEQYF.